The present T cell receptor beta chain was sequenced within a study of blood T cell repertoires in COVID-19. Study in general: PBMCs, B-cell-depleted T cells, or T cells were the source of the cDNA or gDNA that made up the material.

Germline V gives CDR1 DFQATT, CDR2 SNEGSKA (reference sequence). The CDR3 sequence is 15 residues long. V shed 3 bases and J 5 bases; nucleotides not matched to a gene: 7. Membership in each cohort depended on participant-reported clinical history. Assay used: immunoSEQ multiplex PCR; TCRdb lists only in-frame clones, some missing. The sample includes more than 150,000 clones, 80% of them seen just once. Sequencing was done on a sample of PBMCs or T cells enriched from blood (not recorded which). V gene TRBV20-1 combines with J gene TRBJ2-1; 10 nucleotides line up with TRBD2. This sequence originates from a man in his sixties who had been exposed to COVID-19. CDR3 sequence: CSASASGRVNNEQFF. CDR3 sequence (DNA): TGCAGTGCTAGTGCCAGCGGGAGGGTCAACAATGAGCAGTTCTTC.